This T cell receptor beta chain was profiled in a study of shared clonotypes between healthy human individuals. This clone was seen more than once but under ten times. Sorted-subset replicate PCRs used roughly 210 ng of genomic DNA. This amount corresponded to 33,000 or so T cell genomes. Generated by immunoSEQ multiplex PCR, the TCRdb table keeps only in-frame clones and is missing some. The sample includes approximately 980,000 clones, 60% to 85% of them seen just once. Germline CDR1 is MNHNS and CDR2 is SASEGT. The CDR3 length is 11 residues. V lost 6 bases, J lost 11 bases, and 13 bases lay in between.

The V gene is TRBV6-1, the J gene TRBJ1-1; D unresolved. Sequenced input: memory CD4+ T cells sorted from blood. The subset: CD45RA-negative fraction. The source is a man younger than 35 in good health. CDR3 residues: CASRTPSQAFF. In DNA, the CDR3 is TGTGCCAGCAGGACCCCCAGTCAGGCTTTCTTT.